The subject of this entry is one TCR beta chain. Losses at the gene ends were 6 bases for V and 0 bases for J; bases not matched to a gene: 6. Germline V gene lookup returns CDR1 SNHLY and CDR2 FYNNEI. The CDR3 sequence is 16 residues long. The data derive from a study of blood T cell repertoires in COVID-19. Study context: Researchers got acute and convalescent COVID-19 samples from the United States, Italy and Spain. The analysed material was cDNA or gDNA that came from T cells, B-cell-depleted T cells, or PBMCs.

Study processing details: The assay estimated nucleated cells by amplifying reference gene primers. The table came from immunoSEQ multiplex PCR; TCRdb's copy has only in-frame clones and leaves some out. V, J and clone size reflect that table, while D and trimming were determined from the DNA. The sample records about 200,000 clones, approximately 80% being singletons. The V gene is TRBV2, the J gene TRBJ2-7; TRBD2 agrees at 12 bases. This clonotype originated in a man aged 35-49 years with acute or convalescent COVID-19. Sequenced material: peripheral blood. The CDR3 here is CASRWTSGAFSYEQYF. Here the CDR3 DNA reads TGTGCCAGCAGATGGACTAGCGGGGCGTTCTCCTACGAGCAGTACTTC.